These 2 T cell receptor beta chains were sequenced from one sample in a study of neurological immune-mediated disorders. TCRdb independently ran MiXCR on the 5' RACE reads; one entry per CDR3 protein. The sample includes tens of thousands of distinct CDR3 sequences, 3.6% of them seen just once. Sequenced input: PBMCs. The receptor source for this set is a man younger than 45 with multiple sclerosis.

This clonotype was counted many times. This chain uses TRBV20-1 with TRBJ1-1; TRBD1 is a possible D gene (6 bases). Trimming took off 6 bases at V and 3 bases at J, with 14 bases between the two ends. The V gene's germline CDR1 is DFQATT and CDR2 SNEGSKA (reference sequence). The CDR3 has 13 residues. CDR3 region: CSAKAGAHTEAFF. The CDR3 bases are TGCAGTGCCAAAGCAGGGGCCCACACTGAAGCTTTCTTT.

This clonotype was counted ten times or more. The gene calls are TRBV10-2 and TRBJ2-2; a weak D match, TRBD1 (5 bases). The V gene's germline CDR1 is WSHSY and CDR2 SAAADI. The CDR3 runs 16 residues. The V end was cut by 3 bases, the J end by 7 bases, with 18 bases between. The CDR3 DNA reads as TGCGCCAGCAGTGATCCCCCCAGGGTTCCAGGCGGGGAGCTGTTTTTT. Amino acids: CASSDPPRVPGGELFF.